A single sample is the source of the 5 T cell receptor beta chains below, sequenced in a study of cytomegalovirus exposure and HLA in healthy donors. 60 Vbeta and 13 Jbeta primers were used in PCR. Some clones are missing from TCRdb's copy, which holds only in-frame ones; the method was immunoSEQ multiplex PCR. The sample lists over 85,000 clones, less than 85% occurring once. Material for sequencing was PBMCs. Receptor source: a man aged 25 to 45 in good health and CMV-seropositive.

The J gene is TRBJ1-6, the V gene TRBV28; 8 bases fit TRBD1. In germline, CDR1 is MDHEN, CDR2 SYDVKM. The CDR3 runs 16 residues. The V segment lost 5 bases and the J segment 10 bases; nucleotides outside the gene matches: 13. The CDR3 protein is CASSRRPGGARSPLHF. The CDR3 DNA reads as TGTGCCAGCAGTCGCCGCCCAGGGGGCGCTCGGTCACCCCTCCACTTT. Using reference TRBV28 and TRBJ1-6 for the parts outside the CDR3, the full variable domain is DVKVTQSSRYLVKRTGEKVFLECVQDMDHENMFWYRQDPGLGLRLIYFSYDVKMKEKGDIPEGYSVSREKKERFSLILESASTNQTSMYLCASSRRPGGARSPLHFGNGTRLTVT.

The chain couples TRBV5-6 to TRBJ1-3; TRBD1 matches 7 bases. The CDR3 has 14 residues. V gave up 3 bases and J gave up 2 bases; unmatched junction bases: 2. Per the germline V gene, CDR1 is SGHDT and CDR2 is YYEEEE. The CDR3 bases are TGTGCCAGCAGCTCGGGACAGCCTGGAAACACCATATATTTT. This gives the protein CASSSGQPGNTIYF.

The J gene is TRBJ1-2, the V gene TRBV5-1; D not resolved. This CDR3 is built from 14 residues. CDR1 is SGHRS and CDR2 is YFSETQ in the germline V gene. The V end lost 7 bases, the J end lost 0 bases, and 13 bases lay between the germline ends. CDR3 nucleotide sequence: TGCGCCAGCGGTTGGTTCCTAGCTAACTATGGCTACACCTTC. Translation gives CASGWFLANYGYTF.

A few counts support this clone. The chain is built from TRBV7-2 and TRBJ2-1, with D tentatively TRBD1 (5 bases). This CDR3 comprises 15 residues. V lost 5 bases, J lost 2 bases, and 13 bases lay in between. Germline lookup yields CDR1 SGHTA and CDR2 FQGNSA. The DNA of the CDR3 is TGTGCCAGCAGCAATCACAGGAGTCCCTACAATGAGCAGTTCTTC. It is translated as CASSNHRSPYNEQFF.

This clone was seen a handful of times. The J gene is TRBJ2-3, the V gene TRBV4-2, with D perhaps TRBD2 (6 bases). V was clipped by 3 bases and J by 4 bases, with 8 bases between them. The CDR3 is 13 residues long. Germline assignment: CDR1 LGHNA and CDR2 YNFKEQ. The CDR3 DNA is TGTGCCAGCAGCCAGGCGGGACCAGATACGCAGTATTTT. Translating gives CASSQAGPDTQYF.